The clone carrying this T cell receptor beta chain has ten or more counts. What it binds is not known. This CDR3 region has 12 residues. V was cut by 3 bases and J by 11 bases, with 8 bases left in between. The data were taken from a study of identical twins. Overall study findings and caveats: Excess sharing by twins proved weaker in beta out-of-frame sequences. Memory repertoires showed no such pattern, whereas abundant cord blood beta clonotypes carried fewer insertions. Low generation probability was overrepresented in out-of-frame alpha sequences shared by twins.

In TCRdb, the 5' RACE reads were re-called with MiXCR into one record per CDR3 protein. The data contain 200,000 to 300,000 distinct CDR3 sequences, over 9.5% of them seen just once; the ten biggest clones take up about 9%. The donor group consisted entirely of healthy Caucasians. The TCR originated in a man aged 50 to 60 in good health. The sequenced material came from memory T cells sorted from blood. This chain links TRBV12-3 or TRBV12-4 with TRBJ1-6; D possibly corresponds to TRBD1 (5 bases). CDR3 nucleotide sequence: TGTGCCAGCAGTTTGCAGGGCCCACCCCTCCACTTT. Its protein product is CASSLQGPPLHF.